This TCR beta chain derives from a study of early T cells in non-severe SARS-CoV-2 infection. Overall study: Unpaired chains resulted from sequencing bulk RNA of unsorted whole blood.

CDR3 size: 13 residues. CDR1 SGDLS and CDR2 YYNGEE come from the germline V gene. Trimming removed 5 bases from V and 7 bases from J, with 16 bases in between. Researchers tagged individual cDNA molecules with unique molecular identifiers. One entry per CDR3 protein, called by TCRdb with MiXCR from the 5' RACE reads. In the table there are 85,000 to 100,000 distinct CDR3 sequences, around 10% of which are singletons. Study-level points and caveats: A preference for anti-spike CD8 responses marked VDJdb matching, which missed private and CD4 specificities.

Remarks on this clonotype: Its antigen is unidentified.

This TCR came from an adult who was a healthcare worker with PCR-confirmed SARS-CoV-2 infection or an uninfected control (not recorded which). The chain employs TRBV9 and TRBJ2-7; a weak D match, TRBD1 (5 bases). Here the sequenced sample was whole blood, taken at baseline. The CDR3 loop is CASSRQSLGEQYF. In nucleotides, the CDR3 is TGTGCCAGCAGTCGACAGTCTTTAGGGGAGCAGTACTTC.